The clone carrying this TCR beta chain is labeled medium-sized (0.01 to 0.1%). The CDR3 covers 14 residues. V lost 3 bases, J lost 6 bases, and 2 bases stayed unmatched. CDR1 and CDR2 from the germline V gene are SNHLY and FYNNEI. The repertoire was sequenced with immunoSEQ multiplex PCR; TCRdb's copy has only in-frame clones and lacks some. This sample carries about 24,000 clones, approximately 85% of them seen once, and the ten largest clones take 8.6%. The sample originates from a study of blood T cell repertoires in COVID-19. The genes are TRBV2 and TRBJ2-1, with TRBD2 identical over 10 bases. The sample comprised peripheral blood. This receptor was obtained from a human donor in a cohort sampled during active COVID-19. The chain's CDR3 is CASSERTSGNEQFF. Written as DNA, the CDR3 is TGTGCCAGCAGTGAGAGGACTAGCGGCAATGAGCAGTTCTTC.